The 8 T cell receptor beta chains below come from one sample, sequenced in a study of shared clonotypes between healthy human individuals. Produced via immunoSEQ multiplex PCR; TCRdb's table is partial and in-frame only. Altogether about 1 million clones are present, approximately 76% being singletons, with the ten largest covering about 1.5%. The sequencing input was memory CD4+ T cells sorted from blood. Subset: CD45RA-negative fraction. These receptor sequences come from a man aged 18 to 30 in good health.

This chain joins TRBV7-9 and TRBJ1-5; D remains ambiguous. This CDR3 has 15 residues. The germline gives CDR1 SEHNR, CDR2 FQNEAQ (reference sequence). The V end lost 5 bases, the J end lost 0 bases, and 11 bases lay between the germline ends. The CDR3, as DNA: TGTGCCAGCAGCCGCGCCGGCGATAGCAATCAGCCCCAGCATTTT. It yields the protein CASSRAGDSNQPQHF.

The V call is TRBV10-2, the J call TRBJ2-7; D not resolved. The length of the CDR3 is 13 residues. Per germline, CDR1 WSHSY and CDR2 SAAADI. Trimming took 2 bases from V and 2 from J, leaving 7 bases between them. The CDR3 reads CASSEKAAYEQYF. The CDR3 DNA reads as TGCGCCAGCAGTGAGAAGGCCGCCTACGAGCAGTACTTC.

The J gene is TRBJ1-2, the V gene TRBV28; 8 nucleotides line up with TRBD1. V lost 8 bases to trimming and J lost 3 bases; unmatched junction nucleotides: 5. The CDR3 runs 13 residues. Per germline, CDR1 MDHEN and CDR2 SYDVKM. The CDR3, as DNA: TGTGCCAGCTTTGACAGGGGCTACTATGGCTACACCTTC. Its protein product is CASFDRGYYGYTF.

Points on this clone: Other nucleotide sequences in the sample specify the same CDR3. This chain joins TRBV19 and TRBJ1-5; TRBD1 agrees at 7 bases. CDR1 is LNHDA, CDR2 SQIVND, per germline (reference sequence). This CDR3 is built from 14 residues. The V segment lost 5 bases and the J segment 7 bases; nucleotides outside the gene matches: 8. The CDR3 loop reads CASSPQQGNQPQHF. CDR3 sequence (DNA): TGTGCCAGTAGTCCCCAACAGGGGAACCAGCCCCAGCATTTT.

This clone came up a few times. This chain uses TRBV2 with TRBJ1-2; no clear D gene. V shed 3 bases and J shed 7 bases, with 6 bases lying between them. This CDR3 contains 11 residues. Germline V gene data show CDR1 as SNHLY and CDR2 as FYNNEI. Written as DNA, the CDR3 is TGTGCCAGCAGTGAGGAAGTTGGCTACACCTTC. Translation: CASSEEVGYTF.

CDR3 loop: CASSRQGLEQYF. CDR3 nucleotide sequence: TGTGCCAGCTCACGACAGGGGCTCGAGCAGTACTTC. The chain has TRBV18 and TRBJ2-7; 8 bases agree with TRBD1. CDR1 and CDR2 (germline): KGHSH, LQKENI. The CDR3 length is 12 residues. V lost 4 bases, J lost 6 bases, and 2 bases stayed unmatched.

The rearrangement links TRBV30 to TRBJ1-4; unclear D gene. V was trimmed by 3 bases and J by 8 bases, leaving 13 bases between them. The CDR3 sequence is 13 residues long. Germline values: CDR1 GTSNPN, CDR2 SVGIG (reference sequence). In DNA, the CDR3 is TGTGCCTGGAGACCCCGAGAAGGGGAAAAACTGTTTTTT. Its translation is CAWRPREGEKLFF.

The chain combines TRBV30 with TRBJ1-4; 8 bases are a match to TRBD1. CDR1 and CDR2 from the germline V gene are GTSNPN and SVGIG (reference sequence). With 2 bases clipped from V and 8 bases from J, the junction kept 4 bases outside the gene matches. The CDR3 totals 13 residues. CDR3 sequence reads: CAWSPRQGEKLFF. The CDR3, as DNA: TGTGCCTGGAGTCCACGACAGGGGGAAAAACTGTTTTTT. The full variable domain, in which reference TRBV30 and TRBJ1-4 provide the parts outside the CDR3, is SQTIHQWPATLVQPVGSPLSLECTVEGTSNPNLYWYRQAAGRGLQLLFYSVGIGQISSEVPQNLSASRPQDRQFILSSKKLLLSDSGFYLCAWSPRQGEKLFFGSGTQLSVL.